The 30 T cell receptor beta chains below come from one sample, sequenced in a study of cytomegalovirus exposure and HLA in healthy donors. A multiplex PCR was run with 60 Vbeta primers and 13 Jbeta primers. The assay was immunoSEQ multiplex PCR, and TCRdb's table has in-frame clones only and misses some. This sample has about 82,000 clones; 70% to 80% occur once, and the top ten carry roughly 9%. The sample consisted of PBMCs. These receptors came from a man aged 40-50 years in good health and CMV-seropositive.

The chain couples TRBV5-6 to TRBJ1-6; 9 bases are a match to TRBD1. CDR3 length: 15 amino acids. Looked up from germline, CDR1 is SGHDT and CDR2 is YYEEEE. V lost 4 bases and J lost 9; bases outside the gene matches: 8. CDR3 DNA sequence: TGTGCCAGCAGCCCCCGGGACAGGGAGGCTTCACCCCTCCACTTT. Translating it yields CASSPRDREASPLHF.

This clone was observed a handful of times. The genes are TRBV27 and TRBJ2-2; TRBD2 is a possible D gene (5 bases). CDR1 is MNHEY, CDR2 SMNVEV, per germline (reference sequence). This CDR3 is 13 amino acids long. The germline V and J ends were trimmed by 6 bases and 5 bases, with 10 bases remaining between them. The CDR3 region has the DNA TGTGCCAGCAGCTTGCGGACTACCGGGGAGCTGTTTTTT. Amino acids: CASSLRTTGELFF.

The V call is TRBV29-1, the J call TRBJ2-3; TRBD2 aligns across 7 bases. J was trimmed by 8 bases and V by 3 bases; bases with no gene match: 8. The CDR3 is 13 amino acids. Germline-derived CDR1 and CDR2 are SQVTM and ANQGSEA. CDR3 nucleotide sequence: TGCAGCGTTGACCCCGGGGGGAGGAGTACGCAGTATTTT. This encodes CSVDPGGRSTQYF.

This chain uses TRBV7-2 with TRBJ2-7; 9 bases align to TRBD2. Germline lookup yields CDR1 SGHTA and CDR2 FQGNSA. V lost 5 bases, J lost 2 bases, and 4 bases stayed unmatched. The CDR3 totals 14 residues. CDR3 residues: CASSPTSGPYEQYF. The CDR3 DNA reads TGTGCCAGCAGCCCGACTAGCGGCCCCTACGAGCAGTACTTC. Full variable domain (remainder filled in from reference TRBV7-2 and TRBJ2-7): GAGVSQSPSNKVTEKGKDVELRCDPISGHTALYWYRQSLGQGLEFLIYFQGNSAPDKSGLPSDRFSAERTGGSVSTLTIQRTQQEDSAVYLCASSPTSGPYEQYFGPGTRLTVT.

V gene TRBV27 combines with J gene TRBJ2-1; 9 bases fit TRBD1. The CDR3 covers 15 residues. Unmatched junction bases numbered 8, after V lost 6 bases and J lost 5 bases. Per germline, CDR1 MNHEY and CDR2 SMNVEV (reference sequence). DNA for the CDR3: TGTGCCAGCAGGGCGGGACAGGGAGGTAACAATGAGCAGTTCTTC. It is translated as CASRAGQGGNNEQFF.

In this sample, this clone turned up a few times. This sequence joins TRBV27 and TRBJ2-1; D perhaps matches TRBD1 (6 bases). This CDR3 has 14 amino acids. The germline V gene has CDR1 MNHEY and CDR2 SMNVEV (reference sequence). Trimming left V 7 bases short and J 2 bases short, with 12 bases between. CDR3 region: CASNREPTYNEQFF. The CDR3 DNA sequence: TGTGCCAGCAACAGGGAACCAACCTACAATGAGCAGTTCTTC.

The rearrangement links TRBV5-1 to TRBJ2-5; 11 nucleotides match TRBD2. After removal of 4 bases from V and 5 bases from J, the junction contained 10 bases not matched to a gene. The germline CDR1 and CDR2 sequences are SGHRS and YFSETQ. The CDR3 runs to 16 residues. For the CDR3, the DNA is TGCGCCAGCAGCCCGGGCGTAGCGGGGGGGCGTGAGACCCAGTACTTC. This codes for CASSPGVAGGRETQYF.

This chain links TRBV20-1 with TRBJ1-1; D not resolved. The CDR3 is 11 residues long. Germline CDR1 is DFQATT and CDR2 is SNEGSKA (reference sequence). V lost 8 bases, J lost 3 bases, and 10 bases lay in between. The CDR3: CSIYGYTEAFF. The CDR3 DNA sequence: TGCAGTATTTACGGGTACACTGAAGCTTTCTTT.

The chain employs TRBV10-3 and TRBJ1-5; possible D gene TRBD1, 6 bases. V was shortened by 3 bases and J by 0 bases, with 9 bases between the two germline ends. This CDR3 has 15 residues. Germline V lookup: CDR1 ENHRY, CDR2 SYGVKD. The CDR3 DNA sequence: TGTGCCATCAGTGACAGGGGTTATAGCAATCAGCCCCAGCATTTT. Protein: CAISDRGYSNQPQHF.

This clone was detected a few times. The rearrangement links TRBV9 to TRBJ2-3; D not certain. Trimming took off 1 base at V and 2 bases at J, with 11 bases between the two ends. The CDR3 is 15 residues long. The V gene's germline CDR1 is SGDLS and CDR2 YYNGEE. CDR3 DNA sequence: TGTGCCAGCAGCGTATCGCCGACTCCCACAGATACGCAGTATTTT. This gives the protein CASSVSPTPTDTQYF.

The CDR3 spells CASSRQGSNEKLFF. CDR3 nucleotide sequence: TGTGCCAGTAGCCGCCAGGGCTCTAATGAAAAACTGTTTTTT. The chain combines TRBV19 with TRBJ1-4, with a possible D match to TRBD1 (5 bases). Trimming left V 6 bases short and J 3 bases short, with 11 bases between. There are 14 residues in the CDR3. The germline V gene encodes CDR1 LNHDA and CDR2 SQIVND (reference sequence).

In its sample, this clone was seen once. This chain joins TRBV11-3 and TRBJ2-5, with 9 bases aligning to TRBD2. The J call is in doubt because the DNA end fits TRBJ2-7 better. Per germline, CDR1 SGHNT and CDR2 YENEEA. This CDR3 region has 15 residues. The DNA of the CDR3 is TGTGCCAGCAGCTTAGGTGGACTAGCGAACGCCGAGCAGTACTTC. Its protein is CASSLGGLANAEQYF.

V usage is TRBV11-3 and J usage is TRBJ1-1, with 9 positions matching TRBD1. This CDR3 contains 16 residues. The V segment lost 1 base and the J segment 1 base; nucleotides outside the gene matches: 4. CDR1 is SGHNT and CDR2 is YENEEA in the germline V gene. This CDR3 is CASSLGPGQGNTEAFF. The DNA for the CDR3 is TGTGCCAGCAGCTTAGGACCGGGACAGGGGAACACTGAAGCTTTCTTT. Filled out from reference TRBV11-3 and TRBJ1-1, the complete variable domain reads EAGVVQSPRYKIIEKKQPVAFWCNPISGHNTLYWYLQNLGQGPELLIRYENEEAVDDSQLPKDRFSAERLKGVDSTLKIQPAELGDSAVYLCASSLGPGQGNTEAFFGQGTRLTVV.

V gene TRBV2 combines with J gene TRBJ1-1; D unclear. Germline assignment: CDR1 SNHLY and CDR2 FYNNEI. This CDR3 contains 12 residues. V gave up 7 bases and J gave up 5 bases, with 11 bases separating them. CDR3 DNA sequence: TGTGCCAGCATTCGTGAAGAGACTGAAGCTTTCTTT. Its protein product is CASIREETEAFF.

There are a few counts of this clone. The chain has TRBV19 and TRBJ2-7, with a possible D match to TRBD2 (6 bases). The ends were cut back, 7 bases at V and 2 bases at J, with 12 bases in the middle. CDR1 LNHDA and CDR2 SQIVND come from the germline V gene (reference sequence). The CDR3 sequence is 13 residues long. In DNA, the CDR3 is TGTGCCAGTAAGGGGACTCCGACCTACGAGCAGTACTTC. Protein: CASKGTPTYEQYF.

This clone was counted between two and nine times. This sequence joins TRBV6-1 and TRBJ1-5; no firm D call. The V gene lost 2 bases and the J gene lost 4 bases, with 15 bases spanning the gap. Germline CDR1 is MNHNS and CDR2 is SASEGT. The CDR3 length is 16 residues. In DNA form, the CDR3 reads TGTGCCAGCAGTGAAAGCCAAGGCCCAGGTAATCAGCCCCAGCATTTT. Residues: CASSESQGPGNQPQHF.

This sequence joins TRBV7-9 and TRBJ2-7; possible D gene TRBD1, 5 bases. The CDR3 length is 13 residues. Germline assignment: CDR1 SEHNR and CDR2 FQNEAQ (reference sequence). V was pared by 5 bases and J by 1 base, with 9 bases between. For the CDR3, the DNA is TGTGCCAGCAGCGTGGGGCCTTCCTACGAGCAGTACTTC. Its translation is CASSVGPSYEQYF.

CDR3 nucleotide sequence: TGTGCCAGCAGAAGTCAGGGTAACGGAGACGGCTACACCTTC. Its protein product is CASRSQGNGDGYTF. This chain joins TRBV6-6 and TRBJ1-2, with a weak D call TRBD1 (5 bases). Germline loops: CDR1 MNHNY, CDR2 SVGAGI (reference sequence). This CDR3 spans 14 amino acids. V shed 6 bases and J shed 8 bases, with 19 bases lying between them.

V gene TRBV16 combines with J gene TRBJ1-2; D gene uncertain. V gave up 7 bases and J gave up 4 bases, with 16 bases separating them. Germline-derived CDR1 and CDR2 are KGHSY and FQNENV. The CDR3 is 14 residues long. CDR3 nucleotides: TGTGCCAGCACTAGCAGCCCTACGGTCTATGGCTACACCTTC. Residues: CASTSSPTVYGYTF.

CDR3 loop: CASSLDGLVTDTQYF. CDR3 DNA sequence: TGTGCCAGCAGCTTGGATGGACTTGTCACAGATACGCAGTATTTT. The chain links TRBV11-3 to TRBJ2-3, with D perhaps TRBD2 (5 bases). The CDR3 runs to 15 residues. The V gene's germline CDR1 is SGHNT and CDR2 YENEEA. V lost 3 bases, J lost 2 bases, and 12 bases lay in between.

This clone occurred a few times. The chain has TRBV18 and TRBJ1-2; possible D gene TRBD1, 6 bases. Between the trimmed V and J ends, which lost 2 bases and 7 bases, there was a span of 17 bases. In germline, CDR1 is KGHSH, CDR2 LQKENI. The length of the CDR3 is 15 residues. This chain's CDR3 is CASSPSDNRDGGYTF. Here the CDR3 DNA reads TGTGCCAGCTCACCATCGGATAACAGGGATGGTGGCTACACCTTC.

The rearrangement links TRBV19 to TRBJ2-3; possibly TRBD2 for D (6 bases). CDR3 length: 13 amino acids. Per the germline V gene, CDR1 is LNHDA and CDR2 is SQIVND (reference sequence). Trimming removed 5 bases from V and 8 bases from J, with 14 bases in between. The CDR3 is CASSPGRGGTQYF. CDR3 DNA sequence: TGTGCCAGTAGTCCAGGGCGGGGAGGTACGCAGTATTTT.

V is TRBV2 and J is TRBJ2-1, with 12 bases fitting TRBD2. This CDR3 region has 16 residues. From germline, CDR1 is SNHLY and CDR2 FYNNEI. V shed 1 base, J shed 9 bases, and the junction held 7 bases outside the gene matches. The chain's CDR3 is CASSEGLAGGQGEQFF. The CDR3 DNA sequence: TGTGCCAGCAGTGAAGGGCTAGCGGGGGGGCAGGGTGAGCAGTTCTTC.

This chain connects TRBV28 to TRBJ2-5, with D maybe TRBD2 (5 bases). Trimming took off 5 bases at V and 7 bases at J, with 20 bases between the two ends. CDR1 and CDR2 (germline): MDHEN, SYDVKM. The CDR3 loop spans 15 amino acids. For the CDR3, the DNA is TGTGCCAGCAGTATCTCGGGGTCTCCTTCGGGGACCCAGTACTTC. It specifies CASSISGSPSGTQYF.

This sequence joins TRBV7-9 and TRBJ2-1; perhaps TRBD1 as D (6 bases). V lost 2 bases, J lost 6 bases, and 8 bases lay in between. The CDR3 runs to 13 residues. CDR1 is SEHNR and CDR2 is FQNEAQ in the germline V gene (reference sequence). The CDR3 bases are TGTGCCAGCAGCTTACAGGGGCTCAATGAGCAGTTCTTC. Amino acids: CASSLQGLNEQFF. Full variable domain (outside the CDR3, taken from reference TRBV7-9 and TRBJ2-1): DTGVSQNPRHKITKRGQNVTFRCDPISEHNRLYWYRQTLGQGPEFLTYFQNEAQLEKSRLLSDRFSAERPKGSFSTLEIQRTEQGDSAMYLCASSLQGLNEQFFGPGTRLTVL.

The rearrangement links TRBV2 to TRBJ1-2; D gene uncertain. V was shortened by 6 bases and J by 8 bases, with 13 bases between the two germline ends. From germline, CDR1 is SNHLY and CDR2 FYNNEI. The CDR3 loop spans 12 amino acids. CDR3 DNA sequence: TGTGCCAGCAGCGGGTCGAGGAGAGGCTACACCTTC. It specifies CASSGSRRGYTF.

The chain joins TRBV6-5 to TRBJ2-1; 8 bases are shared with TRBD2. V shed 0 bases and J 2 bases; nucleotides not matched to a gene: 3. Germline CDR1 MNHEY, CDR2 SVGAGI. This CDR3 is built from 16 residues. The CDR3 reads CASSYSGRGTYNEQFF. In DNA form, the CDR3 reads TGTGCCAGCAGTTACTCCGGGAGGGGAACCTACAATGAGCAGTTCTTC.

This chain connects TRBV10-3 to TRBJ2-3; 10 bases fit TRBD2. The CDR3 sequence is 18 residues long. CDR1 and CDR2 from the germline V gene are ENHRY and SYGVKD. V lost 4 bases to trimming and J lost 0 bases; unmatched junction nucleotides: 10. The chain's CDR3 is CAISGGTSEGISTDTQYF. For the CDR3, the DNA is TGTGCCATCAGTGGAGGGACTAGCGAGGGGATAAGCACAGATACGCAGTATTTT.

The chain is built from TRBV6-5 and TRBJ1-6; D is unclear. The length of the CDR3 is 15 residues. Germline CDR1 is MNHEY and CDR2 is SVGAGI. The ends were cut back, 5 bases at V and 5 bases at J, with 13 bases in the middle. CDR3 residues: CASSRLRGNNSPLHF. DNA of the CDR3: TGTGCCAGCAGTCGACTACGGGGTAATAATTCACCCCTCCACTTT.

The V call is TRBV11-3, the J call TRBJ2-7, with 7 nucleotides matching TRBD2. The CDR3 has 16 residues. V shed 5 bases, J shed 4 bases, and the junction held 14 bases outside the gene matches. Germline V gene lookup returns CDR1 SGHNT and CDR2 YENEEA. The CDR3: CASSGAGGGDLYEQYF. The CDR3, as DNA: TGTGCCAGCAGCGGGGCCGGCGGGGGAGACCTATACGAGCAGTACTTC.